These 27 T cell receptor beta chains were all obtained from the same sample, sequenced in a study of T-cell memory formation after mild COVID-19. TCRdb recomputed calls from the 5' RACE reads with MiXCR, one row per CDR3 protein. The sample includes 350,000 to 500,000 distinct CDR3 sequences, less than 25% of them seen just once. Sequenced sample: PBMCs or a T cell subset sorted from them (not recorded which). The receptors were sampled from an adult woman who had mild COVID-19 (a few samples of this study predate the infection). Cell type and time point are not known.

The rearrangement uses TRBV6-2 or TRBV6-3 and TRBJ2-7; D call uncertain. Trimming removed 2 bases from V and 0 bases from J, with 8 bases in between. The CDR3 length is 14 residues. The germline gives CDR1 MNHEY, CDR2 SVGEGT. The CDR3 nucleotides read TGTGCCAGCAGTTACCCGGGCGGCTCCTACGAGCAGTACTTC. This sequence encodes CASSYPGGSYEQYF.

The gene calls are TRBV7-8 and TRBJ1-1; D remains unclear. This CDR3 contains 14 residues. CDR1 SGHVS and CDR2 FQNEAQ come from the germline V gene. V lost 2 bases, J lost 1 base, and 8 bases lay in between. As DNA, the CDR3 is TGTGCCAGCAGCTTAAATCCGGCGAACACTGAAGCTTTCTTT. Its protein product is CASSLNPANTEAFF.

The table lists this clonotype with a few counts. The CDR3 sequence is CAIRTDLAGANNEQFF. The CDR3 region has the DNA TGTGCCATCAGAACAGACCTAGCGGGAGCGAACAATGAGCAGTTCTTC. This chain joins TRBV10-3 and TRBJ2-1, with 10 bases identical to TRBD2. Germline CDR1 and CDR2: ENHRY and SYGVKD. The length of the CDR3 is 16 residues. V lost 6 bases, J lost 5 bases, and 10 bases stayed unmatched.

The CDR3 DNA is TGTGCCAGCAGCTCAGTCGGGGTCTCTGGAAACACCATATATTTT. It specifies CASSSVGVSGNTIYF. V is TRBV13 and J is TRBJ1-3; D remains ambiguous. Germline-derived CDR1 and CDR2 are PRHDT and FYEKMQ (reference sequence). Trimming removed 4 bases from V and 0 bases from J, with 10 bases in between. This CDR3 has 15 residues.

This clonotype came up a few times. The chain uses TRBV7-2 and TRBJ1-2, with TRBD1 matching over 10 bases. CDR3 length: 15 amino acids. J gave up 3 bases and V 5 bases, and 6 bases lay outside the gene matches. Germline V gives CDR1 SGHTA, CDR2 FQGNSA. The CDR3 region has the DNA TGTGCCAGCAGCATTGACAGGGGGCGTCACTATGGCTACACCTTC. This sequence encodes CASSIDRGRHYGYTF.

The chain uses TRBV7-2 and TRBJ2-3; no reliable D call. V was clipped by 1 base and J by 7 bases, with 6 bases between them. Germline-derived CDR1 and CDR2 are SGHTA and FQGNSA. The CDR3 totals 12 residues. The CDR3 sequence is CASSLVWNTQYF. The CDR3 coding sequence is TGTGCCAGCAGCTTAGTGTGGAATACGCAGTATTTT.

J is TRBJ2-6 and V is TRBV5-1; 10 positions match TRBD1. V lost 0 bases, J lost 1 base, and 7 bases stayed unmatched. The CDR3 runs to 19 residues. Per germline, CDR1 SGHRS and CDR2 YFSETQ. The CDR3 protein is CASSLVGQGRKSGANVLTF. CDR3 bases: TGCGCCAGCAGCTTGGTGGGACAGGGGCGAAAATCTGGGGCCAACGTCCTGACTTTC.

Only one count was recorded for this clonotype. The chain carries TRBV27 and TRBJ2-3; 8 positions match TRBD1. The CDR3 has 15 amino acids. The germline V gene encodes CDR1 MNHEY and CDR2 SMNVEV (reference sequence). V gave up 5 bases and J gave up 5 bases; unmatched junction bases: 9. CDR3 region: CASSADRVFGDTQYF. CDR3 sequence (DNA): TGTGCCAGCAGTGCGGACAGGGTCTTCGGAGATACGCAGTATTTT.

The chain employs TRBV15 and TRBJ2-1; D gene unclear. Between the trimmed V and J ends, which lost 0 bases and 5 bases, there was a span of 5 bases. CDR1 is LNHNV, CDR2 YYDKDF, per germline (reference sequence). This CDR3 is built from 13 residues. CDR3 sequence reads: CATSRDMNNEQFF. In nucleotides, the CDR3 is TGTGCCACCAGCAGAGATATGAACAATGAGCAGTTCTTC.

The V gene is TRBV24-1, the J gene TRBJ1-5, with 7 positions matching TRBD1. Germline V gives CDR1 KGHDR, CDR2 SFDVKD. The CDR3 contains 15 residues. The trim removed 3 bases at V and 5 bases at J, leaving 6 bases unmatched. The DNA of the CDR3 is TGTGCCACCAGTGATGGGCGACAGGGCTATCAGCCCCAGCATTTT. It translates to CATSDGRQGYQPQHF.

This clonotype was picked up a small number of times. The chain carries TRBV5-5 and TRBJ2-1; tentative D call: TRBD1 (5 bases). Germline CDR1 is SGHKS and CDR2 is YYEKEE (reference sequence). This CDR3 contains 13 residues. The V end was cut by 0 bases, the J end by 8 bases, with 9 bases between. Here the CDR3 reads CASSLAGYHEQFF. As DNA, the CDR3 is TGTGCCAGCAGCTTGGCAGGGTATCATGAGCAGTTCTTC.

CDR3 residues: CASSKQGGGANVLTF. CDR3 bases: TGTGCCAGCAGCAAACAGGGTGGTGGGGCCAACGTCCTGACTTTC. V is TRBV11-3 and J is TRBJ2-6; possibly TRBD1 for D (6 bases). The germline V and J ends were trimmed by 5 bases and 3 bases, with 11 bases remaining between them. The length of the CDR3 is 15 residues. Germline CDR1 is SGHNT and CDR2 is YENEEA.

The chain joins TRBV28 to TRBJ2-7; D is tentatively TRBD1 or TRBD2 (5 bases each). CDR3 length equals 16 residues. Germline CDR1 is MDHEN and CDR2 is SYDVKM. CDR3 nucleotide sequence: TGTGCCAGCAGCCAAGGGACCGTTCTCTCCCGACGTTATTTCATGGTC. It yields the protein CASSQGTVLSRRYFMV.

This clonotype is a singleton in its sample. The chain has TRBV5-6 and TRBJ2-7; weak D call: TRBD1 (6 bases). Germline CDR1 reads SGHDT; CDR2 reads YYEEEE. V was pared by 6 bases and J by 6 bases, with 10 bases between. The CDR3 has 11 residues. CDR3: CASNMGAEQYF. The CDR3 DNA sequence: TGTGCCAGCAATATGGGGGCCGAGCAGTACTTC.

The J gene is TRBJ2-1, the V gene TRBV19; D ambiguous. Germline CDR1 and CDR2: LNHDA and SQIVND (reference sequence). Trimming pared 4 bases from V and 10 bases from J, leaving 17 bases between. The CDR3 contains 14 residues. CDR3 bases: TGTGCCAGTAGTAATCACCAATCGAGCCCCGAGCAGTTCTTC. Translation gives CASSNHQSSPEQFF.

The V call is TRBV12-3 or TRBV12-4, the J call TRBJ2-3, with D possibly TRBD1 on 6 matching bases. Trimming pared 6 bases from V and 2 bases from J, leaving 15 bases between. This CDR3 region has 15 residues. DNA of the CDR3: TGTGCCAGCAGCCCCCCCCAGGGGAACACAGATACGCAGTATTTT. Translated, it gives CASSPPQGNTDTQYF.

Details on this clonotype: It may be a read error: a sequence one base away is much more abundant. The rearrangement links TRBV6-5 to TRBJ2-2, with TRBD1 identical over 8 bases. This CDR3 has 14 amino acids. Germline V gene data show CDR1 as MNHEY and CDR2 as SVGAGI. V was clipped by 11 bases and J by 4 bases; unmatched bases: 9. CDR3 protein: CAGRETGVTGELFF. The CDR3, as DNA: TGTGCCGGCCGGGAGACAGGGGTCACCGGGGAGCTGTTTTTT.

Many counts were recorded for this clonotype. V is TRBV7-2 and J is TRBJ2-7; TRBD1 might be the D (6 bases). Germline values: CDR1 SGHTA, CDR2 FQGNSA. V lost 4 bases, J lost 3 bases, and 19 bases lay in between. The length of the CDR3 is 16 residues. The CDR3 region is CASSSLGGGQGYEQYF. In DNA form, the CDR3 reads TGTGCCAGCAGCTCTTTAGGGGGTGGGCAGGGCTACGAGCAGTACTTC.

This clonotype was detected only a few times. The chain links TRBV5-6 to TRBJ2-7; D is perhaps TRBD1 (6 bases). The CDR3 is 16 amino acids. Germline-derived CDR1 and CDR2 are SGHDT and YYEEEE. The V gene lost 2 bases and the J gene lost 3 bases, with 18 bases spanning the gap. The CDR3 sequence: CASSFVSTGSGYEQYF. Written as DNA, the CDR3 is TGTGCCAGCAGCTTCGTAAGTACAGGGTCGGGCTACGAGCAGTACTTC.

The chain recombines TRBV11-2 with TRBJ2-2; no firm D call. V lost 0 bases, J lost 6 bases, and 11 bases lay in between. Germline V CDR1 and CDR2: SGHAT, FQNNGV. The CDR3 has 15 residues. The DNA of the CDR3 is TGTGCCAGCAGCTTAGACAGGATCGTGTCCGGGGAGCTGTTTTTT. This encodes CASSLDRIVSGELFF.

The chain uses TRBV7-2 and TRBJ2-7; 14 nucleotides align to TRBD2. V dropped 5 bases and J dropped 4; count of bases not matched to a gene: 7. CDR1 is SGHTA, CDR2 FQGNSA, per germline. The CDR3 runs 16 residues. In DNA form, the CDR3 reads TGTGCCAGCAGCCCACCAGGACTAGCGGGGGGTTACGAGCAGTACTTC. Protein: CASSPPGLAGGYEQYF. Looking up the rest from reference TRBV7-2 and TRBJ2-7 gives the full variable domain: GAGVSQSPSNKVTEKGKDVELRCDPISGHTALYWYRQSLGQGLEFLIYFQGNSAPDKSGLPSDRFSAERTGGSVSTLTIQRTQQEDSAVYLCASSPPGLAGGYEQYFGPGTRLTVT.

The table lists this clonotype with a few counts. The chain is built from TRBV7-3 and TRBJ1-1; D gene unclear. Germline V gene sequence: CDR1 SGHTA, CDR2 FQGTGA. The CDR3 is made up of 15 amino acids. The V end was cut by 5 bases, the J end by 4 bases, with 17 bases between. The CDR3 sequence is CASSPSPGSVTEAFF. The CDR3 DNA sequence: TGTGCCAGCAGCCCTAGCCCGGGGAGCGTCACTGAAGCTTTCTTT. The whole variable domain, filled in from reference TRBV7-3 and TRBJ1-1, reads GAGVSQTPSNKVTEKGKYVELRCDPISGHTALYWYRQSLGQGPEFLIYFQGTGAADDSGLPNDRFFAVRPEGSVSTLKIQRTERGDSAVYLCASSPSPGSVTEAFFGQGTRLTVV.

This clonotype has a handful of counts. The chain employs TRBV20-1 and TRBJ2-7, with TRBD2 identical over 8 bases. V shed 6 bases, J shed 4 bases, and the junction held 11 bases outside the gene matches. This CDR3 is 14 amino acids long. Per the germline V gene, CDR1 is DFQATT and CDR2 is SNEGSKA (reference sequence). The chain's CDR3 is CSAAGRVNEYEQYF. CDR3 in DNA: TGCAGTGCGGCCGGGAGGGTAAACGAGTACGAGCAGTACTTC.

The chain employs TRBV19 and TRBJ1-5; D unclear. Trimming stripped 1 base from V and 7 bases from J, with 8 bases between. Germline assignment: CDR1 LNHDA and CDR2 SQIVND (reference sequence). The CDR3 contains 13 residues. This CDR3 reads CASSIGLKQPQHF. Here the CDR3 DNA reads TGTGCCAGTAGTATAGGGTTAAAGCAGCCCCAGCATTTT.

There are many counts of this clonotype. This chain joins TRBV11-1 and TRBJ2-1; 10 bases are shared with TRBD2. The CDR3 is 16 residues long. CDR1 is SGHAT and CDR2 is FQDESV in the germline V gene (reference sequence). J lost 2 bases, V lost 3 bases, and 4 bases had no gene match. In nucleotides, the CDR3 is TGTGCCAGCAGCTTTGGGACTAGCGAGCCCTACAATGAGCAGTTCTTC. Translation gives CASSFGTSEPYNEQFF.

This clonotype appeared a few times. The CDR3 DNA reads TGCGCCAGCAGCTGGACTAGCGGTCGGGAGACCCAGTACTTC. Residues: CASSWTSGRETQYF. The rearrangement uses TRBV5-1 and TRBJ2-5; 10 bases align to TRBD2. The germline V gene encodes CDR1 SGHRS and CDR2 YFSETQ. The J segment lost 5 bases and the V segment lost 3 bases, leaving 4 bases of the junction unmatched. CDR3 length equals 14 residues.

The genes are TRBV3-1 and TRBJ2-7; 10 bases match TRBD1. CDR1 and CDR2 (germline): LGHDT, YNNKEL (reference sequence). CDR3 length: 15 residues. Trimming removed 4 bases from V and 5 bases from J; junction bases left unmatched: 8. The CDR3 loop is CASSPRTGGKNEQYF. The DNA of the CDR3 is TGTGCCAGCAGCCCCCGGACAGGGGGAAAGAACGAGCAGTACTTC.